This entry is about one T cell receptor beta chain. Measured with immunoSEQ multiplex PCR; TCRdb has only the in-frame clones, and not every one. The sample shows about 51,000 clones, almost 90% of them seen only once. The data derive from a study of control samples from healthy donors and cancer patients. The CDR3 is 16 amino acids. Trimming removed 3 bases at V and 1 base at J, with 15 bases between. Per germline, CDR1 LNHNV and CDR2 YYDKDF (reference sequence). This clonotype was obtained from a man over 45 with head and neck cancer. The chain uses TRBV15 and TRBJ1-1; unclear D gene. Material for sequencing was PBMCs. CDR3 loop: CATSRADGWGNTEAFF. The CDR3 DNA sequence: TGTGCCACCAGCAGGGCTGATGGTTGGGGGAACACTGAAGCTTTCTTT.